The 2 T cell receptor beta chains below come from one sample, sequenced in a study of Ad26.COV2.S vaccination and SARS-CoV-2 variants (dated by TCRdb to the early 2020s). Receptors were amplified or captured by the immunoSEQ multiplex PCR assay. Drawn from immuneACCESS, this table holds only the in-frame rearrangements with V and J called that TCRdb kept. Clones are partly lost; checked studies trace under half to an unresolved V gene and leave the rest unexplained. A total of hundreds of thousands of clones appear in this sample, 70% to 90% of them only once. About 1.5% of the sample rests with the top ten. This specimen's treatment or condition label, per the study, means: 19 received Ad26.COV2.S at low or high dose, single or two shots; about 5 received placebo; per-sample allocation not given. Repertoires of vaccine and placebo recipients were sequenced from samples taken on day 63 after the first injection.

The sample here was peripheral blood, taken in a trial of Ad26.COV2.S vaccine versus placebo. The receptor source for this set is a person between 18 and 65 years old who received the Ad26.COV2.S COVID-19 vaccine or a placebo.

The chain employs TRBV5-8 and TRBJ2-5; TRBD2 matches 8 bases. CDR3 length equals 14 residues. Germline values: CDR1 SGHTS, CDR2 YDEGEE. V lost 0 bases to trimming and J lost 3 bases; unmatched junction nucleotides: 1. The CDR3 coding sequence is TGTGCCAGCAGCTTGGAAGCGGGAGAAGAGACCCAGTACTTC. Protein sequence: CASSLEAGEETQYF.

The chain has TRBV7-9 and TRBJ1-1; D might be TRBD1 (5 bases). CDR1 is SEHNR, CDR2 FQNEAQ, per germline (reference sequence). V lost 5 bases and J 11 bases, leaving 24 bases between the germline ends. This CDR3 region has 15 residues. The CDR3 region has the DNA TGTGCCAGCAGCCCAAAGGGACCCAGCGGGATTCACGCTTTCTTT. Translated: CASSPKGPSGIHAFF.